This T cell receptor (beta chain) was retrieved from a study of control samples from healthy donors and cancer patients. From germline, CDR1 is LGHNA and CDR2 YNFKEQ. V lost 0 bases and J lost 5, with 13 bases in between. This CDR3 comprises 16 residues. Repertoires were generated with immunoSEQ multiplex PCR, while TCRdb's copy carries only in-frame clones and drops some. The table includes 150,000 to 200,000 clones, under 96% detected once. The V gene is TRBV4-2, the J gene TRBJ1-4; D might be TRBD1 (6 bases). This receptor was taken from a woman in her twenties or thirties in good health. The sample was blood. The CDR3: CASSQERGLRNEKLFF. The CDR3, as DNA: TGTGCCAGCAGCCAAGAGAGGGGGTTAAGGAATGAAAAACTGTTTTTT.